The 18 T cell receptor beta chains reported below all come from one sample, sequenced in a study of T cells after somatic rescue of genetic block. Measured with immunoSEQ multiplex PCR; TCRdb has only the in-frame clones, and not every one. The table shows some 67,000 clones, with around 90% occurring only once. The sample was peripheral blood mononuclear cells (PBMCs). All receptors derive from a man aged 40-49 years.

This chain connects TRBV7-8 to TRBJ2-1, with 8 bases matching TRBD1. Unmatched junction bases numbered 8, after V lost 7 bases and J lost 9 bases. CDR3 length: 13 residues. CDR1 and CDR2 (germline): SGHVS, FQNEAQ. CDR3 bases: TGTGCCAGCACACCTTGGGGGACAGGTGAGCAGTTCTTC. Its translation is CASTPWGTGEQFF. Filled out from reference TRBV7-8 and TRBJ2-1, the complete variable domain reads GAGVSQSPRYKVAKRGQDVALRCDPISGHVSLFWYQQALGQGPEFLTYFQNEAQLDKSGLPSDRFFAERPEGSVSTLKIQRTQQEDSAVYLCASTPWGTGEQFFGPGTRLTVL.

In DNA, the CDR3 is TGTGCCAGCAGGCAAGGGGTCAATCAGCCCCAGCATTTT. It is translated as CASRQGVNQPQHF. The chain recombines TRBV25-1 with TRBJ1-5, with D possibly being TRBD1 (5 bases). CDR1 and CDR2 (germline): MGHDK, SYGVNS. Between the trimmed V and J ends, which lost 6 bases and 3 bases, there was a span of 9 bases. The CDR3 has 13 amino acids.

This clone was detected once. The chain has TRBV2 and TRBJ2-5; possible D gene TRBD1, 6 bases. CDR3 size: 16 residues. Germline V gives CDR1 SNHLY, CDR2 FYNNEI. Trimming removed 3 bases from V and 5 bases from J, with 19 bases in between. The DNA of the CDR3 is TGTGCCAGCAGTGAGGGTCAGGGGCCGAGGGGTGAGACCCAGTACTTC. Its protein product is CASSEGQGPRGETQYF.

The V gene is TRBV5-8, the J gene TRBJ2-1; tentatively, D is TRBD1 (6 bases). This CDR3 region has 17 residues. V dropped 5 bases and J dropped 1 base, with 19 bases sitting between them. CDR1 is SGHTS and CDR2 is YDEGEE in the germline V gene. The CDR3 DNA reads TGTGCCAGCAGAACCTCGCAGGGGTTTGTTTCCTACAATGAGCAGTTCTTC. The encoded protein is CASRTSQGFVSYNEQFF.

The chain uses TRBV6-1 and TRBJ1-5, with D hard to call. This CDR3 is 12 amino acids long. V was cut by 3 bases and J by 4 bases, with 4 bases left in between. CDR1 MNHNS and CDR2 SASEGT come from the germline V gene. Here the CDR3 reads CASSEQNQPQHF. DNA of the CDR3: TGTGCCAGCAGTGAGCAGAATCAGCCCCAGCATTTT.

The V call is TRBV4-1, the J call TRBJ2-5, with 11 bases lining up with TRBD2. Germline CDR1 and CDR2: MGHRA and YSYEKL. V lost 2 bases and J lost 5; bases outside the gene matches: 10. CDR3 size: 17 residues. The CDR3 is CASSQTLSGGAGETQYF. DNA of the CDR3: TGCGCCAGCAGCCAAACTCTTAGCGGGGGGGCCGGGGAGACCCAGTACTTC.

The chain couples TRBV13 to TRBJ2-5; TRBD2 aligns across 9 bases. Germline assignment: CDR1 PRHDT and CDR2 FYEKMQ (reference sequence). V trimming: 1 base; J trimming: 4 bases; junction bases outside the gene matches: 4. The CDR3 covers 15 residues. CDR3: CASSLAALAGETQYF. The DNA for the CDR3 is TGTGCCAGCAGCTTAGCTGCACTAGCGGGAGAGACCCAGTACTTC.

The chain couples TRBV9 to TRBJ2-7; D is unclear. Deletions cut 5 bases from V and 0 bases from J, with 6 bases between. The CDR3 covers 12 residues. The V gene's germline CDR1 is SGDLS and CDR2 YYNGEE. The CDR3 region has the DNA TGTGCCAGCAGTATTTACTCCTACGAGCAGTACTTC. This gives the protein CASSIYSYEQYF.

Here the CDR3 reads CASSVVAGGQETQYF. CDR3 DNA: TGTGCCAGCAGCGTAGTAGCGGGGGGGCAAGAGACCCAGTACTTC. The chain has TRBV9 and TRBJ2-5; TRBD2 agrees at 11 bases. The CDR3 has 15 residues. V was pared by 0 bases and J by 2 bases, with 0 bases of the junction left unmatched. Germline V gene sequence: CDR1 SGDLS, CDR2 YYNGEE.

The chain combines TRBV18 with TRBJ1-1; D is uncertain. Germline CDR1 reads KGHSH; CDR2 reads LQKENI. Trimming removed 0 bases at V and 3 bases at J, with 11 bases between. The CDR3 contains 15 residues. The CDR3 reads CASSPPRVSDTEAFF. The CDR3 nucleotides read TGTGCCAGCTCACCACCCCGGGTTTCGGACACTGAAGCTTTCTTT.

The CDR3 is CAGSEYRDTEAFF. CDR3 in DNA: TGCGCCGGATCGGAATACAGGGACACTGAAGCTTTCTTT. The genes are TRBV4-1 and TRBJ1-1, with D possibly being TRBD1 (6 bases). Trimming removed 11 bases from V and 3 bases from J, with 16 bases in between. Germline-derived CDR1 and CDR2 are MGHRA and YSYEKL. The CDR3 is 13 residues long.

The rearrangement links TRBV4-1 to TRBJ1-4, with 8 bases aligning to TRBD1. The germline gives CDR1 MGHRA, CDR2 YSYEKL. This CDR3 spans 15 amino acids. V lost 1 base and J lost 4; bases outside the gene matches: 2. The CDR3 nucleotides are TGCGCCAGCAGCCAAGGACAGGGGTTTAATGAAAAACTGTTTTTT. This codes for CASSQGQGFNEKLFF.

The V call is TRBV7-9, the J call TRBJ2-7; 9 nucleotides match TRBD1. The CDR3 covers 13 residues. V dropped 6 bases and J dropped 7; count of bases not matched to a gene: 7. Looked up from germline, CDR1 is SEHNR and CDR2 is FQNEAQ (reference sequence). This CDR3 is CASSWGQGKEQYF. DNA of the CDR3: TGTGCCAGCAGTTGGGGACAGGGAAAAGAGCAGTACTTC. Using reference TRBV7-9 and TRBJ2-7 for the parts outside the CDR3, the full variable domain is DTGVSQNPRHKITKRGQNVTFRCDPISEHNRLYWYRQTLGQGPEFLTYFQNEAQLEKSRLLSDRFSAERPKGSFSTLEIQRTEQGDSAMYLCASSWGQGKEQYFGPGTRLTVT.

The chain has TRBV27 and TRBJ1-1; D is ambiguous. V was cut by 5 bases and J by 1 base, with 11 bases left in between. The germline V gene encodes CDR1 MNHEY and CDR2 SMNVEV (reference sequence). The CDR3 extends over 14 amino acids. The CDR3 DNA follows: TGTGCCAGCAGTGCTTCCCGGGGGAACACTGAAGCTTTCTTT. Amino acid sequence: CASSASRGNTEAFF.

This chain links TRBV7-2 with TRBJ1-3; tentatively, D is TRBD1 (6 bases). The CDR3 extends over 16 amino acids. The germline CDR1 and CDR2 sequences are SGHTA and FQGNSA. Trimming cost V 3 bases and J 0 bases, with 12 bases left between them. The CDR3 DNA sequence: TGTGCCAGCAGCTTGCTAGTGACAGGCTCTGGAAACACCATATATTTT. Its translation is CASSLLVTGSGNTIYF.

The CDR3 sequence: CASSTGQRNNSPLHF. Written as DNA, the CDR3 is TGCGCCAGCAGCACCGGACAGCGAAATAATTCACCCCTCCACTTT. This sequence joins TRBV5-1 and TRBJ1-6; D might be TRBD1 (6 bases). Germline V gene sequence: CDR1 SGHRS, CDR2 YFSETQ. The V end was cut by 4 bases, the J end by 5 bases, with 13 bases between. This CDR3 spans 15 amino acids.

The chain links TRBV6-5 to TRBJ2-3; TRBD2 agrees at 8 bases. Trimming removed 3 bases from V and 2 bases from J; junction bases left unmatched: 7. The germline V gene has CDR1 MNHEY and CDR2 SVGAGI. The CDR3 covers 16 residues. CDR3 loop: CASSYHRGGPTDTQYF. The CDR3 coding sequence is TGTGCCAGCAGTTATCATCGGGGGGGCCCCACAGATACGCAGTATTTT.

V is TRBV5-1 and J is TRBJ2-1; 8 nucleotides align to TRBD2. V lost 0 bases to trimming and J lost 6 bases; unmatched junction nucleotides: 5. This CDR3 region has 15 residues. Germline lookup yields CDR1 SGHRS and CDR2 YFSETQ. DNA of the CDR3: TGCGCCAGCAGCTTGGCGGGGGGGCCTTTCAATGAGCAGTTCTTC. Amino acid sequence: CASSLAGGPFNEQFF. The whole variable domain, remainder taken from reference TRBV5-1 and TRBJ2-1, is KAGVTQTPRYLIKTRGQQVTLSCSPISGHRSVSWYQQTPGQGLQFLFEYFSETQRNKGNFPGRFSGRQFSNSRSEMNVSTLELGDSALYLCASSLAGGPFNEQFFGPGTRLTVL.